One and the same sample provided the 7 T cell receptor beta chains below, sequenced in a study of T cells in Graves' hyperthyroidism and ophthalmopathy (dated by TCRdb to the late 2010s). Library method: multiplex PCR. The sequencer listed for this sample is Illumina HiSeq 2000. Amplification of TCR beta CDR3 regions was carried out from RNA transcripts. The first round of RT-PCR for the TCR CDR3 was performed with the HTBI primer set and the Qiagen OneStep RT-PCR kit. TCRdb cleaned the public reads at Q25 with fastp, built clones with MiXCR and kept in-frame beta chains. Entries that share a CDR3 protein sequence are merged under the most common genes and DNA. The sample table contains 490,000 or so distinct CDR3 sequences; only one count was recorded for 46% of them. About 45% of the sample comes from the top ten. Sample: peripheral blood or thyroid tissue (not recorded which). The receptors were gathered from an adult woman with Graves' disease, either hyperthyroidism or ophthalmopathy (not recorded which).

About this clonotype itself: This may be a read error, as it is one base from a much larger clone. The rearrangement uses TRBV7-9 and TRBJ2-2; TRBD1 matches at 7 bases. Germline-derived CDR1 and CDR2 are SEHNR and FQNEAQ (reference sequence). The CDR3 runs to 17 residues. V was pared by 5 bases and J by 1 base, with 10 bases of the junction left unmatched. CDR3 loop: CASSLNEGQRNTGELFF. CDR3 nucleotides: TGTGCCAGCAGCCTCAACGAGGGACAGAGGAACACCGGGGAGCTGTTTTTT.

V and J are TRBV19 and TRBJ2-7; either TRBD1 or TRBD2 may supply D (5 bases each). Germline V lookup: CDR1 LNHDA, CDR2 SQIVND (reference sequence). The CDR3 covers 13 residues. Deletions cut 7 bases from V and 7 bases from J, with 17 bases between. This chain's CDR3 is CASTGPSGFEQYF. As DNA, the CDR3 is TGTGCCAGTACGGGACCCAGCGGTTTTGAGCAGTACTTC.

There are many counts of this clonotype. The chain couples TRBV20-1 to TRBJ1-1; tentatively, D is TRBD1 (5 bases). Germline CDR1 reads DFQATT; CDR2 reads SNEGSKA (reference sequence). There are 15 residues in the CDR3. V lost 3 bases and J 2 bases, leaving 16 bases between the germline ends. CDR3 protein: CSASGRGRSNTEAFF. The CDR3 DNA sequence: TGCAGTGCTAGCGGTAGGGGACGAAGCAACACTGAAGCTTTCTTT.

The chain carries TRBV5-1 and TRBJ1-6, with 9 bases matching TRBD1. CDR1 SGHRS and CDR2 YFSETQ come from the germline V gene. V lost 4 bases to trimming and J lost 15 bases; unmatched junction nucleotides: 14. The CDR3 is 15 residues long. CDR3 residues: CASSTGTGSMSGLHF. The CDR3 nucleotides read TGCGCCAGCAGCACCGGGACAGGGTCCATGTCGGGCCTCCACTTT.

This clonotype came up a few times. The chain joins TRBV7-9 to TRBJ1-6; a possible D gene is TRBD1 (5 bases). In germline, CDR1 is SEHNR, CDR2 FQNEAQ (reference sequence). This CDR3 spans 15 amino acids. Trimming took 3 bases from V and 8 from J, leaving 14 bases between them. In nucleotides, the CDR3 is TGTGCCAGCAGCTTCCAGTCCACGGGGGATTCACCCCTCCACTTT. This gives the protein CASSFQSTGDSPLHF.

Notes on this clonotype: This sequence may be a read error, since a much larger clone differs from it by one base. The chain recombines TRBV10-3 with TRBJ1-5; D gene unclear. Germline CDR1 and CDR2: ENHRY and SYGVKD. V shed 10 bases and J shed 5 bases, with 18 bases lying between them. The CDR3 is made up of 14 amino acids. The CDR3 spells CASRFGPAHQPQHF. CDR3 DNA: TGTGCCAGCAGGTTTGGGCCGGCGCATCAGCCCCAGCATTTT.

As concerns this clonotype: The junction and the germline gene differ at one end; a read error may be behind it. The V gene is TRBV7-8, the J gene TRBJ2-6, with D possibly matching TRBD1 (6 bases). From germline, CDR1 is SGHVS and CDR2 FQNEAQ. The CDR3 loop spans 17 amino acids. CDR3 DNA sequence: TGTACCAGCAGCCCCGGGACAACCCTATCTGGGGCCAACGTCCTGACTTTC. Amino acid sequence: CTSSPGTTLSGANVLTF.